This T cell receptor (beta chain) was obtained from a study of control samples from healthy donors and cancer patients. The data were produced by immunoSEQ multiplex PCR, yet TCRdb's version contains in-frame clones alone and is incomplete. The table includes over 75,000 clones, about nine tenths detected once. In germline, CDR1 is WSHSY, CDR2 SAAADI. V gave up 7 bases and J gave up 7 bases, with 8 bases separating them. The CDR3 runs 11 residues. This sequence originates from a man between 25 and 39 years old in good health. The rearrangement uses TRBV10-2 and TRBJ2-1; a possible D gene is TRBD2 (5 bases). The source material was blood. The CDR3 here is CASTSGNEQFF. CDR3 DNA: TGCGCCAGCACGTCGGGAAATGAGCAGTTCTTC.